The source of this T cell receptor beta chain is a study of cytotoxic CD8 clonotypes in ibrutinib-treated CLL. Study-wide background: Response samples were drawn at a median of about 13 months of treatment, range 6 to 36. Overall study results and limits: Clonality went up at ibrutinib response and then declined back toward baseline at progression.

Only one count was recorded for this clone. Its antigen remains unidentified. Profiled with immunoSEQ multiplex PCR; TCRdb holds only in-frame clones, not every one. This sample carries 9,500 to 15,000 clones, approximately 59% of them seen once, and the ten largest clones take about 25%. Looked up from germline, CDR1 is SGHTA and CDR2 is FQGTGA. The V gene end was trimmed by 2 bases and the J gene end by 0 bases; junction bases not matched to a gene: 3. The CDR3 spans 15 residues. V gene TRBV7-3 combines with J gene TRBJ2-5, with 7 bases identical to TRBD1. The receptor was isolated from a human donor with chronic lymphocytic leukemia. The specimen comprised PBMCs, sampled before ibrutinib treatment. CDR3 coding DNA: TGTGCCAGCAGCTTAGGGGACAGAAACCAAGAGACCCAGTACTTC. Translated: CASSLGDRNQETQYF.